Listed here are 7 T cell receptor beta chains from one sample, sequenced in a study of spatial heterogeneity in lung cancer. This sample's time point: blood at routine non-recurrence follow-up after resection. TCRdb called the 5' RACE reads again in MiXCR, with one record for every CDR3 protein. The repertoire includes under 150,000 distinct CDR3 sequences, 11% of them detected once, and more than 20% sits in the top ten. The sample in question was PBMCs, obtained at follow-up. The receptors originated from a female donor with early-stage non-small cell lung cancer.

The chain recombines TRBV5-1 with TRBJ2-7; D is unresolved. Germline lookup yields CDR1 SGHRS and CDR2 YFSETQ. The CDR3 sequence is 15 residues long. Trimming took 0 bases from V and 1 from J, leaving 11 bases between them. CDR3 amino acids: CASSLGVPHSYEQYV. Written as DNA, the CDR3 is TGCGCCAGCAGCTTGGGAGTTCCCCATTCCTACGAGCAGTACGTC.

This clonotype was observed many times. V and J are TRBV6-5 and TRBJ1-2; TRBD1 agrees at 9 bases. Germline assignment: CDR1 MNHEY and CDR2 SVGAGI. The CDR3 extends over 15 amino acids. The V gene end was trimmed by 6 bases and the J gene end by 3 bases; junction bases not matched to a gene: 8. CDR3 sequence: CASRSTGGVDYGYTF. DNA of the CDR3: TGTGCCAGCAGATCTACAGGGGGCGTCGACTATGGCTACACCTTC.

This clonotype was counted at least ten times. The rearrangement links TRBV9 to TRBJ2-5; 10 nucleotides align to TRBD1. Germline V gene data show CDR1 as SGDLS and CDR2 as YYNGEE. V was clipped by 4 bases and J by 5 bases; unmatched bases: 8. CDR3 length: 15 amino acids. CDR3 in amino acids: CASSPRTGGGETQYF. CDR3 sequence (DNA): TGTGCCAGCAGCCCACGGACAGGGGGTGGGGAGACCCAGTACTTC.

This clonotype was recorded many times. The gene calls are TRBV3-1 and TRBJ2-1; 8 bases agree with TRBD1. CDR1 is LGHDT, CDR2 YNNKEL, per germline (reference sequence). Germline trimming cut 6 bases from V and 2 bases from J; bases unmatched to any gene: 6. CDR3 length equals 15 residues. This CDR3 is CASRRTGQTYNEQFF. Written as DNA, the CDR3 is TGTGCCAGCAGAAGGACAGGGCAGACCTACAATGAGCAGTTCTTC.

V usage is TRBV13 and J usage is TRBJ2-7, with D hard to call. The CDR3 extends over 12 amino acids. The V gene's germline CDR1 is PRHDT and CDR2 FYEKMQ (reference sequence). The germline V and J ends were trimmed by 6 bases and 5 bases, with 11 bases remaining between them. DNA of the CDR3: TGTGCCAGCAGGTATATGGCAGACGAGCAGTACGTC. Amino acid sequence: CASRYMADEQYV.

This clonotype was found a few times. The CDR3 loop is CASTLGGSTDTQYF. Written as DNA, the CDR3 is TGTGCCAGCACCTTAGGGGGAAGCACAGATACGCAGTATTTT. This chain joins TRBV12-3 or TRBV12-4 and TRBJ2-3; D might be TRBD1 (6 bases). V shed 7 bases and J shed 0 bases, with 11 bases lying between them. CDR3 length: 14 amino acids.

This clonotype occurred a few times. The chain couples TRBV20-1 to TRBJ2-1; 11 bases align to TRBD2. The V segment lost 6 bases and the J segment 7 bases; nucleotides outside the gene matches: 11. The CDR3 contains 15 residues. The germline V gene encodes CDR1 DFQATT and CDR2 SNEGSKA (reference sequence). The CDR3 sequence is CSALLAGGPGNEQFF. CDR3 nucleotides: TGCAGTGCCTTGTTAGCGGGAGGGCCGGGAAATGAGCAGTTCTTC.